The 2 T cell receptor beta chains in this list originate from one sample, sequenced in a study of T-cell reconstitution after alpha-beta-depleted transplantation in children. Unique molecular identifiers were used to barcode this TCRbeta library. TCRdb re-derived calls from the PCR reads in MiXCR, one entry per CDR3 protein. The top ten clones hold around 20% of a sample with some 100,000 distinct CDR3 sequences, about a sixth of them seen once. The sequenced sample was PBMCs, mostly from graft donor cells, obtained 180 days after TCRalphabeta/CD19-depleted stem cell transplant. Receptors were obtained from a male patient between 2 and 15 years old who had a stem cell transplant for acute lymphoblastic leukemia, so the T cells may come from the graft donor.

This chain links TRBV30 with TRBJ2-1; TRBD1 matches at 9 bases. J gave up 1 base and V 4 bases, and 5 bases lay outside the gene matches. This CDR3 has 15 residues. CDR1 is GTSNPN and CDR2 is SVGIG in the germline V gene (reference sequence). CDR3 sequence: CAWTIGTGSYNEQFF. The DNA of the CDR3 is TGTGCCTGGACCATCGGGACAGGGTCCTACAATGAGCAGTTCTTC.

This clonotype turned up a few times. The gene calls are TRBV12-3 or TRBV12-4 and TRBJ1-1, with TRBD1 as a possible D gene (6 bases). The CDR3 has 15 residues. V lost 2 bases, J lost 5 bases, and 15 bases lay in between. CDR3: CASSLTGLKGTEAFF. The CDR3 DNA reads as TGTGCCAGCAGTTTAACAGGGTTAAAGGGGACTGAAGCTTTCTTT.